This T cell receptor beta chain was captured by sequencing in a study of blood T cell repertoires in COVID-19. Study details: COVID-19 samples collected from the United States, Italy and Spain covered acute and convalescent phases. From T cells, B-cell-depleted T cells, or PBMCs came the material, which was cDNA or gDNA.

Repertoires were generated with immunoSEQ multiplex PCR, while TCRdb's copy carries only in-frame clones and drops some. The sample consists of fewer than 100,000 clones, roughly 77% of them appearing once. The sequence came from a human donor in a cohort sampled during active COVID-19. Sequenced input: peripheral blood.

This CDR3 reads CASSNEANTEAFF. The CDR3 DNA sequence: TGTGCCAGCAGCAACGAGGCCAACACTGAAGCTTTCTTT. This chain joins TRBV6-4 and TRBJ1-1, with unresolved D. From germline, CDR1 is MRHNA and CDR2 SNTAGT. V gave up 6 bases and J gave up 2 bases, with 10 bases separating them. The CDR3 has 13 residues.